What follows are 16 T cell receptor beta chains derived from one specimen sequenced in a study of cytomegalovirus exposure and HLA in healthy donors. This PCR relied on a set of 60 Vbeta primers and 13 Jbeta primers. Only in-frame clones appear in the TCRdb table, and some are missing; sequencing was by immunoSEQ multiplex PCR. Altogether around 150,000 clones are present, about four fifths being singletons, with the ten largest covering about 1.6%. The sample comprised PBMCs. These receptors were taken from a girl between 5 and 17 years old in good health and CMV-seropositive.

The J gene is TRBJ1-2, the V gene TRBV19; 7 bases agree with TRBD1. Unmatched junction bases numbered 14, after V lost 7 bases and J lost 0 bases. The CDR3 loop spans 17 amino acids. Germline CDR1 and CDR2: LNHDA and SQIVND (reference sequence). CDR3 nucleotide sequence: TGTGCCAGTACCACCATCCTCCGGGACAGAGCTAACTATGGCTACACCTTC. Protein sequence: CASTTILRDRANYGYTF.

Notes on this clone: The sample carries other DNA sequences with the same CDR3. The genes are TRBV2 and TRBJ2-1; 11 positions agree with TRBD2. V dropped 6 bases and J dropped 3; count of bases not matched to a gene: 1. In germline, CDR1 is SNHLY, CDR2 FYNNEI. The CDR3 is 14 amino acids. The CDR3 nucleotides are TGTGCCAGCAGGACTAGCGGGGTCTACAATGAGCAGTTCTTC. It codes for CASRTSGVYNEQFF.

The chain combines TRBV2 with TRBJ1-2; TRBD1 is a possible D gene (5 bases). The CDR3 extends over 12 amino acids. V gave up 6 bases and J gave up 8 bases, with 13 bases separating them. Germline V gene lookup returns CDR1 SNHLY and CDR2 FYNNEI. CDR3 loop: CASRRQGIGYTF. The CDR3 nucleotides read TGTGCCAGCAGGCGGCAGGGCATAGGCTACACCTTC.

This clone was recorded a few times. The chain combines TRBV30 with TRBJ1-4, with TRBD1 matching over 9 bases. Germline V gives CDR1 GTSNPN, CDR2 SVGIG (reference sequence). The CDR3 runs to 15 residues. J was trimmed by 6 bases and V by 3 bases; bases with no gene match: 8. In DNA form, the CDR3 reads TGTGCCTGGAGCGATGTGACAGGGGGAGATGAAAAACTGTTTTTT. This translates into CAWSDVTGGDEKLFF. Supplemented by reference TRBV30 and TRBJ1-4, the full variable domain reads SQTIHQWPATLVQPVGSPLSLECTVEGTSNPNLYWYRQAAGRGLQLLFYSVGIGQISSEVPQNLSASRPQDRQFILSSKKLLLSDSGFYLCAWSDVTGGDEKLFFGSGTQLSVL.

This sequence joins TRBV2 and TRBJ2-1; 10 nucleotides agree with TRBD2. CDR1 is SNHLY and CDR2 is FYNNEI in the germline V gene. V shed 4 bases and J 10 bases; nucleotides not matched to a gene: 7. There are 14 residues in the CDR3. This chain's CDR3 is CASSGGLASGEQFF. The CDR3 coding sequence is TGTGCCAGCAGTGGGGGACTAGCGAGCGGGGAGCAGTTCTTC.

The genes are TRBV7-9 and TRBJ2-5; TRBD1 matches at 8 bases. From germline, CDR1 is SEHNR and CDR2 FQNEAQ (reference sequence). Unmatched junction bases numbered 7, after V lost 5 bases and J lost 5 bases. The CDR3 length is 14 residues. As DNA, the CDR3 is TGTGCCAGCAGCCACGGACAGGGCGGGGAGACCCAGTACTTC. This encodes CASSHGQGGETQYF.

The rearrangement joins TRBV18 to TRBJ2-3, with a tentative D call TRBD1 (5 bases). The CDR3 has 15 residues. Trimming took off 1 base at V and 2 bases at J, with 10 bases between the two ends. Germline V gene data show CDR1 as KGHSH and CDR2 as LQKENI. The CDR3 protein is CASSPQGLDTDTQYF. In nucleotides, the CDR3 is TGTGCCAGCTCACCACAGGGGCTCGACACAGATACGCAGTATTTT.

The sample holds one count of this clone. The chain carries TRBV5-6 and TRBJ2-1; D is possibly TRBD1 (5 bases). Germline lookup yields CDR1 SGHDT and CDR2 YYEEEE. The V gene lost 5 bases and the J gene lost 0 bases, with 12 bases spanning the gap. The CDR3 is made up of 15 amino acids. The CDR3 DNA is TGTGCCAGCAGTTGGGGCTTACGCTCCTACAATGAGCAGTTCTTC. Its translation is CASSWGLRSYNEQFF.

This clone has only one observation. The V call is TRBV28, the J call TRBJ2-2; 8 bases are shared with TRBD2. V lost 5 bases, J lost 4 bases, and 9 bases stayed unmatched. The CDR3 totals 16 residues. Per germline, CDR1 MDHEN and CDR2 SYDVKM. CDR3 DNA sequence: TGTGCCAGCAGTAACGGCGGGGGGATCCCCACCGGGGAGCTGTTTTTT. It is translated as CASSNGGGIPTGELFF.

The chain joins TRBV5-1 to TRBJ2-1; 7 bases align to TRBD2. Unmatched junction bases numbered 15, after V lost 3 bases and J lost 3 bases. Germline V CDR1 and CDR2: SGHRS, YFSETQ. This CDR3 has 18 amino acids. The CDR3 coding sequence is TGCGCCAGCAGCTCGCATTATCTGGGAGGGAGGGTCTACAATGAGCAGTTCTTC. Its translation is CASSSHYLGGRVYNEQFF.

There are a few counts of this clone. The genes are TRBV2 and TRBJ1-1, with 10 bases matching TRBD1. The germline CDR1 and CDR2 sequences are SNHLY and FYNNEI. The V segment lost 5 bases and the J segment 5 bases; nucleotides outside the gene matches: 2. The CDR3 spans 13 residues. CDR3 in amino acids: CASSRDRGTEAFF. CDR3 coding DNA: TGTGCCAGCAGTCGGGACAGGGGAACTGAAGCTTTCTTT. Complete variable domain (other parts from reference TRBV2 and TRBJ1-1): EPEVTQTPSHQVTQMGQEVILRCVPISNHLYFYWYRQILGQKVEFLVSFYNNEISEKSEIFDDQFSVERPDGSNFTLKIRSTKLEDSAMYFCASSRDRGTEAFFGQGTRLTVV.

A single count supports this clone. V is TRBV6-1 and J is TRBJ1-1; 7 bases map to TRBD1. The J segment lost 11 bases and the V segment lost 4 bases, leaving 10 bases of the junction unmatched. CDR1 MNHNS and CDR2 SASEGT come from the germline V gene. The CDR3 has 13 residues. This CDR3 is CASSATGSRLAFF. The CDR3, as DNA: TGTGCCAGCAGTGCGACAGGGTCCCGTTTGGCTTTCTTT.

This clone was found once. V gene TRBV6-5 combines with J gene TRBJ2-1, with a weak D call TRBD1 (6 bases). The CDR3 has 14 amino acids. The germline V and J ends were trimmed by 5 bases and 7 bases, with 15 bases remaining between them. Germline values: CDR1 MNHEY, CDR2 SVGAGI. The CDR3 bases are TGTGCCAGCAGTCACGGGGCAGGGGTGAATGAGCAGTTCTTC. This translates into CASSHGAGVNEQFF.

V gene TRBV5-8 combines with J gene TRBJ2-3; TRBD2 matches 14 bases. The J segment lost 2 bases and the V segment lost 0 bases, leaving 2 bases of the junction unmatched. Germline CDR1 SGHTS, CDR2 YDEGEE. The CDR3 runs 17 residues. In nucleotides, the CDR3 is TGTGCCAGCAGCTTGGGACTAGCGGGGGGGCTCACAGATACGCAGTATTTT. It is translated as CASSLGLAGGLTDTQYF.

The rearrangement links TRBV28 to TRBJ1-5; D perhaps matches TRBD1 (5 bases). Per germline, CDR1 MDHEN and CDR2 SYDVKM. Trimming cost V 7 bases and J 1 base, with 11 bases left between them. This CDR3 spans 14 amino acids. The CDR3 nucleotides are TGTGCCAGCAACGTCAGGGTGAGCAATCAGCCCCAGCATTTT. It encodes CASNVRVSNQPQHF. The variable domain in full, completed from reference TRBV28 and TRBJ1-5, reads DVKVTQSSRYLVKRTGEKVFLECVQDMDHENMFWYRQDPGLGLRLIYFSYDVKMKEKGDIPEGYSVSREKKERFSLILESASTNQTSMYLCASNVRVSNQPQHFGDGTRLSIL.

The rearrangement links TRBV9 to TRBJ2-1, with 7 bases fitting TRBD2. The V gene end was trimmed by 5 bases and the J gene end by 0 bases; junction bases not matched to a gene: 11. This CDR3 is built from 17 residues. Germline V gene data show CDR1 as SGDLS and CDR2 as YYNGEE. The CDR3 region is CASRPGGGESSYNEQFF. DNA for the CDR3: TGTGCCAGCAGGCCAGGCGGGGGTGAGAGCTCCTACAATGAGCAGTTCTTC.